This T cell receptor (beta chain) was sequenced for a study of blood T cell repertoires in COVID-19. Study context: Both acute and convalescent COVID-19 samples were obtained from the United States, Italy and Spain. Sample material is recorded as cDNA or gDNA derived from T cells, B-cell-depleted T cells, or PBMCs.

Trimming removed 4 bases at V and 2 bases at J, with 12 bases between. The CDR3 has 13 residues. The V gene's germline CDR1 is SQVTM and CDR2 ANQGSEA. How the authors handled the data: Amplification with reference gene primers provided the estimates of nucleated cell counts. The data were produced by immunoSEQ multiplex PCR, yet TCRdb's version contains in-frame clones alone and is incomplete. That table furnishes V, J and clone size, whereas the DNA furnished D and trimming. The sample yields 100,000 or so clones, about 95% seen once. The receptor comes from a human donor with active COVID-19. The donor label of this sample is uncertain. Specimen: peripheral blood. The V and J genes are TRBV29-1 and TRBJ2-7; D is perhaps TRBD2 (5 bases). DNA of the CDR3: TGCAGCGTTGCGCTGGACTTGCCCTACGAGCAGTACTTC. Translated, it gives CSVALDLPYEQYF.